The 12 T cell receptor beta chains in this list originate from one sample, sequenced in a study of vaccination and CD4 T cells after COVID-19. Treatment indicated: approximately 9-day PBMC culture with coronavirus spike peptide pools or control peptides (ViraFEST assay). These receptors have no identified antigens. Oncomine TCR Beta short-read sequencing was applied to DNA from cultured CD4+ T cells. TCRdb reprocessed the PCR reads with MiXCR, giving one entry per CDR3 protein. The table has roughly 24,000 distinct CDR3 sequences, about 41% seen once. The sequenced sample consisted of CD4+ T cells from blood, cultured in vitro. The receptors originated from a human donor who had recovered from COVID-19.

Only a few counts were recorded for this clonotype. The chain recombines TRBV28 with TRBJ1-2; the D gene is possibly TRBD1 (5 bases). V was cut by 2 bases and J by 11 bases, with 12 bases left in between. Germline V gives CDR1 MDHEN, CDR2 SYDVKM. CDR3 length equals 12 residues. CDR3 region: CASSLVTGWYTF. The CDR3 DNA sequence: TGTGCCAGCAGTTTAGTCACAGGCTGGTACACCTTC.

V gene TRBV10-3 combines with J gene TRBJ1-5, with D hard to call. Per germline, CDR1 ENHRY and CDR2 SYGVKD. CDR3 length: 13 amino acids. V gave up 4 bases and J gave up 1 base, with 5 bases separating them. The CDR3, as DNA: TGTGCCATCAGTGGAAACAGCAATCAGCCCCAGCATTTT. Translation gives CAISGNSNQPQHF.

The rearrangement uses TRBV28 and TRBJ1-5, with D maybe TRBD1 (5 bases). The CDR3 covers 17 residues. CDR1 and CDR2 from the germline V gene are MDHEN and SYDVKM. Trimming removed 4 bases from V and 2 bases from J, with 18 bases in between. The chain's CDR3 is CASSWGGMGLGNQPQHF. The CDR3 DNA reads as TGTGCCAGCAGTTGGGGGGGAATGGGGTTGGGCAATCAGCCCCAGCATTTT. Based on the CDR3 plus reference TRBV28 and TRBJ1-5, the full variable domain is DVKVTQSSRYLVKRTGEKVFLECVQDMDHENMFWYRQDPGLGLRLIYFSYDVKMKEKGDIPEGYSVSREKKERFSLILESASTNQTSMYLCASSWGGMGLGNQPQHFGDGTRLSIL.

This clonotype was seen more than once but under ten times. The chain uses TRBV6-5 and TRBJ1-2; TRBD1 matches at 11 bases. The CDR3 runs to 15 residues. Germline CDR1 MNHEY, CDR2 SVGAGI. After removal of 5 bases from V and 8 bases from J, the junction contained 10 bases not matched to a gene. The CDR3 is CASSISRTGGWGYTF. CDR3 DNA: TGTGCCAGCAGTATCTCGAGGACAGGGGGCTGGGGCTACACCTTC.

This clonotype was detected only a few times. This CDR3 is CSASLKSRAFGTGELFF. The CDR3 nucleotides are TGCAGTGCTAGCCTCAAATCCAGGGCTTTCGGGACCGGGGAGCTGTTTTTT. This chain joins TRBV20-1 and TRBJ2-2; the D gene is possibly TRBD1 (5 bases). CDR3 size: 17 residues. V was trimmed by 3 bases and J by 5 bases, leaving 22 bases between them. CDR1 is DFQATT and CDR2 is SNEGSKA in the germline V gene (reference sequence).

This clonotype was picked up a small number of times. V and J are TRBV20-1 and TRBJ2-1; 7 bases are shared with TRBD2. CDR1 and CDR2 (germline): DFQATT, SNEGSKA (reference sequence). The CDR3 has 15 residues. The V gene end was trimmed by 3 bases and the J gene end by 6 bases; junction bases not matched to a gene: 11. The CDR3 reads CSARGGVAAFNEQFF. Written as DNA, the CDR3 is TGCAGTGCTAGGGGGGGGGTTGCGGCCTTCAATGAGCAGTTCTTC.

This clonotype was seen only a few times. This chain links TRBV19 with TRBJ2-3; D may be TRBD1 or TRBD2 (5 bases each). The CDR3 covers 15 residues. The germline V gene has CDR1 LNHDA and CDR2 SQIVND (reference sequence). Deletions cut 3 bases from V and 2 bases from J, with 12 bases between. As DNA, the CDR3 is TGTGCCAGTAGTATGAGAGGGGCATACACAGATACGCAGTATTTT. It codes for CASSMRGAYTDTQYF.

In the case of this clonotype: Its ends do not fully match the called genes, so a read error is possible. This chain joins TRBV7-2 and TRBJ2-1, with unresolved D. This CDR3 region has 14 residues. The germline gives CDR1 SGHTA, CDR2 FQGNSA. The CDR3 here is CASSLYKEYNERFF. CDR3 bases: TGTGCCAGCAGCTTATATAAGGAATACAATGAGCGGTTCTTC.

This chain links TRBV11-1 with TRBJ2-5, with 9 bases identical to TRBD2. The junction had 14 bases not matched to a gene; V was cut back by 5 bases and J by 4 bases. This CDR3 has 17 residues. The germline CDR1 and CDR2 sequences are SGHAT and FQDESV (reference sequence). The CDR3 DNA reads TGTGCCAGCAGCCCCCTCGTGGGGCTAGCGGGACGAGAGACCCAGTACTTC. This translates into CASSPLVGLAGRETQYF.

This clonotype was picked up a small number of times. The CDR3 reads CASRYGGAGTDTQYF. CDR3 DNA sequence: TGTGCCAGCAGGTACGGGGGGGCCGGCACAGATACGCAGTATTTT. The chain recombines TRBV6-5 with TRBJ2-3, with 8 positions matching TRBD2. J gave up 1 base and V 6 bases, and 6 bases lay outside the gene matches. This CDR3 has 15 amino acids. Germline CDR1 reads MNHEY; CDR2 reads SVGAGI.

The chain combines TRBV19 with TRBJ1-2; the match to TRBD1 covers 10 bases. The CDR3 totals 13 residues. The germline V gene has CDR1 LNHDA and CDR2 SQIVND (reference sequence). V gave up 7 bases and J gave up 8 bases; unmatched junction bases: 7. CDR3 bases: TGTGCCAGTACAGCAGGACAGGGGGTCGGCTACACCTTC. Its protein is CASTAGQGVGYTF.

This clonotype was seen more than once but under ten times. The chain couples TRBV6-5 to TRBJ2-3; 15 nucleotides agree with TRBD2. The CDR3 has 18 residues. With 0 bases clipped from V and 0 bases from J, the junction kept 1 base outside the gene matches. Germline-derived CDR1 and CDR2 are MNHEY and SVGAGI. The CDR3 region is CASSYSGTSGGSTDTQYF. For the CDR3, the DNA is TGTGCCAGCAGTTACTCCGGGACTAGCGGGGGGAGCACAGATACGCAGTATTTT.